These T cell receptor beta chains were read from a single sample in a study of T cells in Graves' hyperthyroidism and ophthalmopathy. TCRdb reanalysed the multiplex PCR reads using MiXCR and keeps one entry per CDR3 protein. The top ten hold about 3.5% of the sample, which has a few hundred thousand distinct CDR3 sequences, about 16% seen once. The sample was blood. These receptors were collected from a woman aged 35 to 49 with Graves' ophthalmopathy. The CDR3 runs from the conserved cysteine through the conserved F or W.

V: TRBV2
J: TRBJ1-5
CDR3: CASMRIYNQPQHF

V: TRBV24-1
J: TRBJ2-1
CDR3: CATSDSVSYNEQFF

V: TRBV20-1
J: TRBJ2-6
CDR3: CSARQGSGAGANVLTF

V: TRBV4-2
J: TRBJ2-5
CDR3: CASSQRTQGQETQYF

V: TRBV7-9
J: TRBJ2-1
CDR3: CASSSPERERQFF

V: TRBV5-6
J: TRBJ2-1
CDR3: CASSFDWAGGNEQFF

V: TRBV20-1
J: TRBJ1-5
CDR3: CSARSDRGGNQPQHF

V: TRBV20-1
J: TRBJ2-7
CDR3: CSAASAGRERYEQYF

V: TRBV29-1
J: TRBJ1-1
CDR3: CSVDGTGGFGTEAFF

V: TRBV6-4
J: TRBJ2-1
CDR3: CASSASGLAGGSYNEQFF

V: TRBV18
J: TRBJ1-1
CDR3: CASSNNRDSKAFF

V: TRBV3-1
J: TRBJ1-2
CDR3: CASSQERKLGGYTF

V: TRBV19
J: TRBJ2-3
CDR3: CASSTRGEGTDTQYF

V: TRBV29-1
J: TRBJ2-1
CDR3: CSVGDRGYNEQFF

V: TRBV5-1
J: TRBJ1-2
CDR3: CASSFKSPNYGYTF

V: TRBV7-9
J: TRBJ2-7
CDR3: CASSTLRDGSYEQYF

V: TRBV6-1
J: TRBJ1-6
CDR3: CASKWDIYNSPLHF

V: TRBV19
J: TRBJ2-5
CDR3: CASSISRAANQETQYF

V: TRBV6-1
J: TRBJ2-1
CDR3: CASSRIQAVEQFF

V: TRBV18
J: TRBJ2-3
CDR3: CASSPLPASGADTQYF